This T cell receptor beta chain was captured by sequencing in a study of T cell clonality in common variable immunodeficiency. Broader study findings: Common variable immunodeficiency TCR beta sequences reportedly had fewer deletions and N-nucleotide insertions. TCRbeta clonality was increased in CVID versus healthy controls.

Most patients and controls had Caucasian heritage. The CDR3 has 13 residues. Trimming shortened V by 7 bases and J by 6 bases, and 13 bases separated the two germline ends. CDR1 is SEHNR and CDR2 is FQNEAQ in the germline V gene (reference sequence). Control and CVID samples contributed equal amounts of genomic DNA. Produced via immunoSEQ multiplex PCR; TCRdb's table is partial and in-frame only. The sample includes some 32,000 clones, none of them occurring once. As for this clone: The antigen remains undetermined. Read coverage stops 3 residues before the CDR3 terminus; the germline J gene supplies the remainder.

Sequencing input: peripheral blood mononuclear cells. This TCR was sampled from a person between 18 and 75 years old in good health. The chain combines TRBV7-9 with TRBJ1-5; D might be TRBD1 (5 bases). CDR3 DNA (partial): TGTGCCAGCACCATGGGGGGAGCTCAGCCC. As protein: CASTMGGAQP. The full CDR3 reads CASTMGGAQPQHF.